These T cell receptor beta chains were read from a single sample in a study of cytotoxic CD8 clonotypes in ibrutinib-treated CLL. TCRdb keeps only in-frame clones here, not all; method: immunoSEQ multiplex PCR. This table holds 200,000 to 250,000 clones, more than 70% found once. Here the sequenced sample was PBMCs, taken after 12 months of ibrutinib treatment. Receptors were obtained from a human donor with chronic lymphocytic leukemia. CDR3s include the opening cysteine and the closing phenylalanine or tryptophan. The D gene is left open where the match is weak. The size field is filled for only some rows; it gives once, few, many or a size class.

v_call	clone_size	d_call	j_call	cdr3_nt	cdr3_aa
TRBV7-8	few	-	TRBJ2-5	TGTGCCAGCAGCTTTAGCACAGGGCGGGGGGAGACCCAGTACTTC	CASSFSTGRGETQYF
TRBV7-8	-	TRBD1	TRBJ2-3	TGTGCCAGCAGCTCCCTAAGGGCAGGGGGAGATACGCAGTATTTT	CASSSLRAGGDTQYF
TRBV4-1	-	TRBD2	TRBJ2-1	TGCGCCAGCAGCCAAGATCGGGGACTAGCCGCGGATGAGCAGTTCTTC	CASSQDRGLAADEQFF
TRBV4-1	-	-	TRBJ2-1	TGCGCCAGCAGCCAGGCTACAGGGTTATGGTTCTTC	CASSQATGLWFF
TRBV27	-	TRBD1	TRBJ2-5	TGTGCCAGCAGTTTAATCGGGGGACAGGGGGTACAAGAGACCCAGTACTTC	CASSLIGGQGVQETQYF
TRBV25-1	medium-sized	-	TRBJ2-1	TGTGCCAGCAGTGATGGGACCAGGACGGATAAGTCCTACAATGAGCAGTTCTTC	CASSDGTRTDKSYNEQFF
TRBV6-5	-	-	TRBJ2-5	TGTGCCAGCAGTTATACGTCGGGAACAGAGACCCAGTACTTC	CASSYTSGTETQYF
TRBV28	-	-	TRBJ2-5	TGTGCCAGCAGTTCGTGGGGACGACTTGAGAGGCAAGAGACCCAGTACTTC	CASSSWGRLERQETQYF
TRBV11-2	-	-	TRBJ2-5	TGTGCCAGCAGCCTAACAGAGACCCAGTACTTC	CASSLTETQYF
TRBV5-1	-	TRBD2	TRBJ2-1	TGCGCCAGCAGCCCGCTACTAGCGGGGGGCGCCCAGTTCTTC	CASSPLLAGGAQFF
TRBV5-1	-	-	TRBJ1-2	TGCGCCAGCAGAACTGAGGTTCTTGGCTACACCTTC	CASRTEVLGYTF
TRBV9	-	TRBD2	TRBJ2-1	TGTGCCAGCAGCGTAGGACTTTCTAAGCGGGGGGGAATTTCTTCCTACAATGAGCAGTTCTTC	CASSVGLSKRGGISSYNEQFF
TRBV10-3	-	-	TRBJ2-3	TGTGCCATCAGTGGACAGCTTTTGGATACGCAGTATTTT	CAISGQLLDTQYF
TRBV15	-	-	TRBJ2-5	TGTGCCACCAGCAGAGAACGGAACCAAGAGACCCAGTACTTC	CATSRERNQETQYF